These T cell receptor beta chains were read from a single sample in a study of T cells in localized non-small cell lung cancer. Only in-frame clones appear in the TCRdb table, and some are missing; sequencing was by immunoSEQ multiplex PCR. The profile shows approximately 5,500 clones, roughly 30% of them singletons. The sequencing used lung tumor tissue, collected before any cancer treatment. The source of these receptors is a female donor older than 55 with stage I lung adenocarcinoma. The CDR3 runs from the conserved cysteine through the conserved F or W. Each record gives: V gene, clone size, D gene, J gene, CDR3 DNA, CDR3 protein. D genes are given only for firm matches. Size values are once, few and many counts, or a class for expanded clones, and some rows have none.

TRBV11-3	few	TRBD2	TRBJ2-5	TGTGCCAGCAGCTTAGGCCTAGCGGGGGGGTTGGGAGAGACCCAGTACTTC	CASSLGLAGGLGETQYF
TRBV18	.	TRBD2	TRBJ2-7	TGTGCCAGCTCACCGCCCGGTTTAGCGGGGGGGCCCTACGAGCAGTACTTC	CASSPPGLAGGPYEQYF
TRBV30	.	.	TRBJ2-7	TGTGCCTGGAGTTCCCGGGACGGTCTATACGAGCAGTACTTC	CAWSSRDGLYEQYF
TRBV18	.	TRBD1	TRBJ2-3	TGTGCCAGCTCACCAACCCAGGGGGCAGATACGCAGTATTTT	CASSPTQGADTQYF
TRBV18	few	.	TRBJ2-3	TGTGCCAGCTCATCCCCCGACAGCACAGATACGCAGTATTTT	CASSSPDSTDTQYF
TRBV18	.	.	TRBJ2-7	TGTGCCAGCTCACCACTAAGGAGCTACGAGCAGTACTTC	CASSPLRSYEQYF
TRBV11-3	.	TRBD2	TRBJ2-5	TGTGCCAGCAGCCCCCGGACTAGCGGGCTCCAGGTGGGCCAGTACTTC	CASSPRTSGLQVGQYF
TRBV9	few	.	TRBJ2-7	TGTGCCAGCAGTTTTGGGGACACCTCTCGTGAGCAGTACTTC	CASSFGDTSREQYF
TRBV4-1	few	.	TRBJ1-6	TGCGCCAGCAGCCAAGTCTCTCACAGTGGTTCACCCCTCCACTTT	CASSQVSHSGSPLHF
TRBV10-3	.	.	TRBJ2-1	TGTGCCAGCCAACCAACACAAGGGGTCGAGCAGTTCTTC	CASQPTQGVEQFF
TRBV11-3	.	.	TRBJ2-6	TGTGCCAGCAGCATTACCGGCTTTGGGGCCAACGTCCTGACTTTC	CASSITGFGANVLTF
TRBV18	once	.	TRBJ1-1	TGTGCCAGCTCTCAAAAAGAAACGAACACTGAAGCTTTCTTT	CASSQKETNTEAFF
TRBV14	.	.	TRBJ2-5	TGTGCCAGCAGCCAAGACGGCAGGACAGAGACCCAGTACTTC	CASSQDGRTETQYF
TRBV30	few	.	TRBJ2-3	TGTGCCTGGAGCTCAGGGATTACAGATACGCAGTATTTT	CAWSSGITDTQYF
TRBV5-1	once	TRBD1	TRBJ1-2	TGCGCCAGCAGTTTAGACGGACAGGGTTATGGCTACACCTTC	CASSLDGQGYGYTF
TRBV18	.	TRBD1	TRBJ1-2	TGTGCCAGCTCACCCACCGGGACAGGGGGCCATGGCTACACCTTC	CASSPTGTGGHGYTF
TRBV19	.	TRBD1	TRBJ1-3	TGTGCCAGTAGTACGGGACAGGGAAATTGGTTCTCTGGAAACACCATATATTTT	CASSTGQGNWFSGNTIYF
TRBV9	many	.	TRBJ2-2	TGTGCCAGCAGGGGTCAGTCGAACACCGGGGAGCTGTTTTTT	CASRGQSNTGELFF
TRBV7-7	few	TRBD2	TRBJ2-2	TGTGCCAGCAGCTCATCCGGGAGGGCGGCGCAGACCGGGGAGCTGTTTTTT	CASSSSGRAAQTGELFF
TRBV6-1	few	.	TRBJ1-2	TGTGCCAGCAGTGAAGCGGGGCACGGTGGCTACACCTTC	CASSEAGHGGYTF
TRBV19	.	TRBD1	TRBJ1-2	TGTGCCAGTAGTATCCGGGACAGGGACTATGGCTACACCTTC	CASSIRDRDYGYTF
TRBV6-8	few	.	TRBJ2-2	TGTGCCAGCAGTTACTCCCGGACGAACACCGGGGAGCTGTTTTTT	CASSYSRTNTGELFF
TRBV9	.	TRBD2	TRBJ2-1	TGTGCCAGCAGCGCTACTAGCGGGGGGTGGAATGAGCAGTTCTTC	CASSATSGGWNEQFF
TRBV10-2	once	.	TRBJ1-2	TGCGCCAAGAACAGGGCTGACTATGGCTACACCTTC	CAKNRADYGYTF
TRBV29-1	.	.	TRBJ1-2	TGCAGCGTCTTTCACAGGGTGGCCGATGGCTACACCTTC	CSVFHRVADGYTF
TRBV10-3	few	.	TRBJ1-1	TGTGCCATCAGTGAGTCCGGGGAGACTGAAGCTTTCTTT	CAISESGETEAFF
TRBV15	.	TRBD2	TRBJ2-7	TGTGCCAGCAGCTGGACCCGGCCTAGCGGGAGAAGTAAGCAGTACTTC	CASSWTRPSGRSKQYF
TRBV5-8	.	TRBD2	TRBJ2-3	TGTGCCAGCAGCTTAGCGGGGCCAGATACGCAGTATTTT	CASSLAGPDTQYF
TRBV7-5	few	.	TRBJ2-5	TGTGCCAGCAGCTTAGGGGGTAGCGCAGAGACCCAGTACTTC	CASSLGGSAETQYF
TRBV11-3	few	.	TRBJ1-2	TGTGCCAGCAGCTCTCGGCCCGACCGTCCCTATGGCTACACCTTC	CASSSRPDRPYGYTF
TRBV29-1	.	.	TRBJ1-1	TGCAGCGTTGAAGATCTGGGGGGGCAGAACACTGAAGCTTTCTTT	CSVEDLGGQNTEAFF
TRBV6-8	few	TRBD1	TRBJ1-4	TGTGCCAGCAGGCCTAGGACAGGGGTACGAGAAAAACTGTTTTTT	CASRPRTGVREKLFF
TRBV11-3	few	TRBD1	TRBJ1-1	TGTGCCAGCAGCAACCCGGACAGGGGCTACACTGAAGCTTTCTTT	CASSNPDRGYTEAFF
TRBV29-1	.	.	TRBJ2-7	TGCAGCGTTGGGCCCCGCCTTGGGTCCTACGAGCAGTACTTC	CSVGPRLGSYEQYF
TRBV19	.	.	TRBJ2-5	.	CASTSGQGAKTQYF
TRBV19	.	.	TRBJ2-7	TGTGCCAGTAGTAGGGGGCCCAGCTCCTACGAGCAGTACTTC	CASSRGPSSYEQYF
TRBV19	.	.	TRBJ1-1	TGTGCCAGTACCATCGGTGGCAGCATGAACACTGAAGCTTTCTTT	CASTIGGSMNTEAFF
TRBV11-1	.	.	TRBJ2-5	TGTGCCAGCAGCCAAGATGGAAAAGGTTCAGAGACCCAGTACTTC	CASSQDGKGSETQYF
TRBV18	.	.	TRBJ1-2	TGTGCCAGCTCACCAACTTACCAGGGTTTGGGCTATGGCTACACCTTC	CASSPTYQGLGYGYTF
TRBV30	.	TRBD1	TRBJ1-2	TGTGCCTGGAGTGTAATACGGGACAGTAACTCCTATGGCTACACCTTC	CAWSVIRDSNSYGYTF
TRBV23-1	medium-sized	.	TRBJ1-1	TGCGCCAGCAGCCAAGATTCTATGAACACTGAAGCTTTCTTT	CASSQDSMNTEAFF
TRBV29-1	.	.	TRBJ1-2	TGCAGCGTTGAAGAGCCTGCCCGCTATGGCTACACCTTC	CSVEEPARYGYTF
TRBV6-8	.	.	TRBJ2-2	TGTGCCAGCAGTTATGTGGGTAACGGGGAGCTGTTTTTT	CASSYVGNGELFF
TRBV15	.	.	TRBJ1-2	TGTGCCACCACTGAAGGGTACGAGGCTGGTGGCTACACCTTC	CATTEGYEAGGYTF
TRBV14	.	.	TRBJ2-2	TGTGCCAGCAGCCCGGCGAACACCGGGGAGCTGTTTTTT	CASSPANTGELFF
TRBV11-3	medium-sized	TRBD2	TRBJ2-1	TGTGCCAGCAGCTTACGGGTTAGTGGCGGGGGGCTTCCTTGGGATGAGCAGTTCTTC	CASSLRVSGGGLPWDEQFF
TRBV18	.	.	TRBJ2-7	TGTGCCAGCTCACCCGCGGCGTCGGGATACGAGCAGTACTTC	CASSPAASGYEQYF
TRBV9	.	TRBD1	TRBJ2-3	TGTGCCAGCAGCGCGCGACAGGGGCAAAATACGCAGTATTTT	CASSARQGQNTQYF
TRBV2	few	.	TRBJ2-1	TGTGCCAGCCTGAAAGTGGGGGATGAGCAGTTCTTC	CASLKVGDEQFF
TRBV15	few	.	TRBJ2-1	TGTGCCACCAGGGGGGTTAGCTCCTACAATGAGCAGTTCTTC	CATRGVSSYNEQFF
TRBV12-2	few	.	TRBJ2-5	TGTGCTACGGGGAGGGGTAGCGGGAGTAGGGAGACCCAGTACTTC	CATGRGSGSRETQYF
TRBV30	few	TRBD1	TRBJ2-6	TGTGCCGGGAACCGAGGGGGCGGCTCTGGGGCCAACGTCCTGACTTTC	CAGNRGGGSGANVLTF
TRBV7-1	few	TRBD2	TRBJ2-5	TGTGCCAGCAGCTTAGGCGGGAGGGCCGGGGAGACCCAGTACTTC	CASSLGGRAGETQYF
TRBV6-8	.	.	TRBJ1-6	TGTGCCAGCGGACGCCAAGGGAGCTCCTATAATTCACCCCTCCACTTT	CASGRQGSSYNSPLHF
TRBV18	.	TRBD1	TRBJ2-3	TGTGCCAGCTCACCACGGACAGGGGGCGTCACAGATACGCAGTATTTT	CASSPRTGGVTDTQYF